The 8 T cell receptor beta chains listed next were all sequenced from one sample in a study of shared clonotypes between healthy human individuals. TCRdb's table, derived via immunoSEQ multiplex PCR, lists solely in-frame clones and lacks some. The table lists around 2.1 million clones, approximately 94% of them singletons. The sample taken for sequencing was naive CD4+ T cells sorted from blood. The sample's subset: CD45RA+ positively selected. Receptors originate from a man aged 18 to 30 in good health.

The chain joins TRBV4-1 to TRBJ2-7, with D unclear. The V end was cut by 2 bases, the J end by 3 bases, with 8 bases between. CDR3 length equals 13 residues. Germline assignment: CDR1 MGHRA and CDR2 YSYEKL. CDR3 loop: CASSQSHNYEQYF. CDR3 in DNA: TGCGCCAGCAGCCAATCCCACAACTACGAGCAGTACTTC.

This chain uses TRBV15 with TRBJ2-7; the D gene could be TRBD1 or TRBD2 (5 bases each). The germline CDR1 and CDR2 sequences are LNHNV and YYDKDF (reference sequence). The CDR3 is 14 amino acids. The germline V and J ends were trimmed by 0 bases and 4 bases, with 10 bases remaining between them. The CDR3 bases are TGTGCCACCAGCAGAGAAGGGGAGAGATACGAGCAGTACTTC. This translates into CATSREGERYEQYF.

The V gene is TRBV25-1, the J gene TRBJ1-1, with D perhaps matching TRBD1 (5 bases). With 1 base removed from V and 0 bases from J, the gap between germline ends came to 9 bases. Germline V gives CDR1 MGHDK, CDR2 SYGVNS. The CDR3 sequence is 15 residues long. The CDR3 nucleotides are TGTGCCAGCAGTGAATCTGACAGAATGAACACTGAAGCTTTCTTT. It is translated as CASSESDRMNTEAFF.

This rearrangement joins TRBV18 to TRBJ2-7; 7 nucleotides align to TRBD2. The CDR3 contains 14 residues. Trimming took 6 bases from V and 3 from J; bases not matched to a gene: 8. Germline CDR1 reads KGHSH; CDR2 reads LQKENI. For the CDR3, the DNA is TGTGCCAGCTCGCCGGGACTACCGATCTACGAGCAGTACTTC. This sequence encodes CASSPGLPIYEQYF.

V is TRBV5-4 and J is TRBJ2-7; no clear D. Trimming removed 0 bases from V and 0 bases from J, with 10 bases in between. The CDR3 totals 15 residues. Germline V gene data show CDR1 as SGHNT and CDR2 as YYREEE (reference sequence). CDR3: CASSLGSGTSYEQYF. The DNA for the CDR3 is TGTGCCAGCAGCTTGGGATCCGGTACCTCCTACGAGCAGTACTTC.

On this clone itself: The same CDR3 also results from other DNA sequences found in this sample. The chain joins TRBV27 to TRBJ1-3; unclear D gene. Between the trimmed V and J ends, which lost 3 bases and 2 bases, there was a span of 5 bases. The CDR3 is made up of 13 amino acids. Germline values: CDR1 MNHEY, CDR2 SMNVEV (reference sequence). The CDR3, as DNA: TGTGCCAGCAGTTTTCGGGCTGGAAACACCATATATTTT. This sequence encodes CASSFRAGNTIYF.

This chain joins TRBV28 and TRBJ1-4; D ambiguous. The germline gives CDR1 MDHEN, CDR2 SYDVKM. There are 13 residues in the CDR3. V was cut by 0 bases and J by 5 bases, with 4 bases left in between. The DNA of the CDR3 is TGTGCCAGCAGTTTATGGGAAAATGAAAAACTGTTTTTT. Translating it yields CASSLWENEKLFF. Full variable domain (rest looked up from reference TRBV28 and TRBJ1-4): DVKVTQSSRYLVKRTGEKVFLECVQDMDHENMFWYRQDPGLGLRLIYFSYDVKMKEKGDIPEGYSVSREKKERFSLILESASTNQTSMYLCASSLWENEKLFFGSGTQLSVL.

The chain employs TRBV27 and TRBJ1-5, with D unclear. The germline V gene has CDR1 MNHEY and CDR2 SMNVEV (reference sequence). V dropped 3 bases and J dropped 2 bases, with 8 bases sitting between them. CDR3 length: 14 amino acids. The CDR3 loop reads CASSFVYGNQPQHF. The CDR3 DNA is TGTGCCAGCAGTTTTGTCTATGGCAATCAGCCCCAGCATTTT.